This TCR beta chain was profiled in a study of shared clonotypes between healthy human individuals. Method: immunoSEQ multiplex PCR; TCRdb's copy keeps in-frame clones and lacks some. Of approximately 2,200,000 clones listed, just over 90% are singletons. Germline CDR1 and CDR2: GTSNPN and SVGIG (reference sequence). V lost 3 bases, J lost 2 bases, and 12 bases lay in between. The CDR3 consists of 14 residues. Note on this clone: Its antigen is as yet unknown.

Terminally differentiated effector memory CD45RA+ cells were excluded from the naive CD8 cells, which were CD45RO-negative and positively selected for CCR7. Findings of the study overall: Across subsets, estimated richness was generally greater for naive than for memory populations. A handful of donors shared 5% to 5.5% of their naive CD4 clonotypes.

Specimen: naive CD8+ T cells from PBMCs. The gene calls are TRBV30 and TRBJ2-3, with D unclear. This TCR was recovered from a man aged 18 to 29 in good health. Some clones in this sample may be carry-over from other donors' samples. The CDR3 region has the DNA TGTGCCTGGAGCATCACGGACCCCACAGATACGCAGTATTTT. This encodes CAWSITDPTDTQYF.